The clone carrying this T cell receptor beta chain was recorded a few times. The V gene's germline CDR1 is LGHNA and CDR2 YSLEER. The CDR3 loop spans 13 amino acids. V dropped 3 bases and J dropped 6; count of bases not matched to a gene: 3. Libraries for TCRalpha and TCRbeta carried sample barcodes and unique molecular identifiers via 5'RACE. TCRdb used MiXCR to reprocess the 5' RACE reads, holding one entry per CDR3 protein. The sample shows fewer than 250,000 distinct CDR3 sequences, 15% to 19% of them seen only once. This entry comes from a study of T-cell memory formation after mild COVID-19. Sequenced: PBMCs or a T cell subset sorted from them (not recorded which). The chain combines TRBV4-3 with TRBJ1-2; TRBD1 agrees at 8 bases. The TCR sequence derives from an adult woman who had mild COVID-19 (a few samples of this study predate the infection). Cell type and time point are not known. This CDR3 is CASSHRGPDGYTF. CDR3 nucleotides: TGCGCCAGCAGCCACAGGGGGCCCGATGGCTACACCTTC.